One sample yielded the 27 T cell receptor beta chains listed below, sequenced in a study of vaccination effects on CD4 cells after COVID-19. Using viral peptide pools, the ViraFEST assay grew out antigen-specific CD4+ T cells prior to sequencing. An approximately ten-day culture period preceded the isolation of CD4+ T cells. Everyone in the study got two shots of either the BNT162b2 or mRNA-1273 vaccine. Using immunoSEQ multiplex PCR, the repertoire was profiled, and TCRdb retains in-frame clones only, with some absent. The repertoire consists of tens of thousands of clones, with more than 60% occurring once and the leading ten covering more than 8.5%. These receptors have no known antigen. Specimen: CD4+ T cells from PBMCs cultured with HCoV-NL63 spike peptides, collected after COVID-19 vaccination. The receptors were sampled from a human donor who received a COVID-19 vaccine.

The genes are TRBV6-4 and TRBJ2-7; TRBD1 might be the D (6 bases). The CDR3 covers 17 residues. Trimming pared 4 bases from V and 6 bases from J, leaving 25 bases between. Per the germline V gene, CDR1 is MRHNA and CDR2 is SNTAGT. CDR3 bases: TGTGCCAGCAGTGCAGGGGCCCTCGGTTGGTTTGATTGCGAGCAGTACTTC. It translates to CASSAGALGWFDCEQYF.

This clone is a singleton in its sample. The rearrangement joins TRBV6-5 to TRBJ1-1; 7 bases are a match to TRBD1. Germline V gene data show CDR1 as MNHEY and CDR2 as SVGAGI. V lost 10 bases, J lost 5 bases, and 7 bases stayed unmatched. This CDR3 is 12 amino acids long. The CDR3 bases are TGTGCCACACAGGGGACTGGAACTGAAGCTTTCTTT. Amino acid sequence: CATQGTGTEAFF.

In regard to this clone: One junction end disagrees with the germline gene, perhaps due to a read error. This sample includes further DNA sequences coding for the same CDR3. CDR3 DNA sequence: TGCAGTGCCAGAGCGGGTTATGGCTACACCTTC. Translating it yields CSARAGYGYTF. The chain uses TRBV20-1 and TRBJ1-2, with D uncertain. This CDR3 is 11 amino acids long. Germline V gives CDR1 DFQATT, CDR2 SNEGSKA (reference sequence).

This clone came up a few times. This rearrangement joins TRBV10-1 to TRBJ2-7; 7 nucleotides agree with TRBD2. The germline V gene has CDR1 WNHNN and CDR2 SYGVQD (reference sequence). This CDR3 comprises 15 residues. Germline trimming cut 5 bases from V and 3 bases from J; bases unmatched to any gene: 10. CDR3: CASSNARERDYEQYF. Here the CDR3 DNA reads TGCGCCAGCAGTAACGCGCGGGAGAGGGACTACGAGCAGTACTTC.

CDR3 DNA: TGTGCCAGCAGCTTGAGTGGGACAGGGGCGGTTGGATGGACCGGGGAGCTGTTTTTT. Its protein is CASSLSGTGAVGWTGELFF. The J gene is TRBJ2-2, the V gene TRBV5-6, with 10 bases that match TRBD1. V trimming: 1 base; J trimming: 5 bases; junction bases outside the gene matches: 14. Germline loops: CDR1 SGHDT, CDR2 YYEEEE. The CDR3 length is 19 residues.

The rearrangement links TRBV19 to TRBJ2-2; D not certain. Germline lookup yields CDR1 LNHDA and CDR2 SQIVND (reference sequence). The CDR3 is made up of 14 amino acids. V was clipped by 3 bases and J by 1 base, with 6 bases between them. The CDR3: CASSIRGNTGELFF. The CDR3 DNA is TGTGCCAGTAGTATTAGAGGGAACACCGGGGAGCTGTTTTTT.

The chain has TRBV11-2 and TRBJ2-3, with unresolved D. Germline CDR1 SGHAT, CDR2 FQNNGV. This CDR3 contains 15 residues. With 4 bases removed from V and 4 bases from J, the gap between germline ends came to 15 bases. The CDR3 here is CASSSTDGASDTQYF. The CDR3 region has the DNA TGTGCCAGCAGCTCGACGGATGGAGCTTCAGATACGCAGTATTTT.

This chain uses TRBV18 with TRBJ2-5; the D is unclear. From germline, CDR1 is KGHSH and CDR2 LQKENI. The CDR3 extends over 13 amino acids. V was pared by 8 bases and J by 2 bases, with 12 bases between. The CDR3 coding sequence is TGTGCCAGCCTACGGGCCATACAAGAGACCCAGTACTTC. Translated, it gives CASLRAIQETQYF.

The chain combines TRBV4-1 with TRBJ2-5; a possible D gene is TRBD1 (6 bases). The V and J ends lost 2 bases and 7 bases respectively, with 14 bases between them. Per germline, CDR1 MGHRA and CDR2 YSYEKL. This CDR3 is built from 14 residues. The CDR3 sequence is CASSQLTGNRTQYF. The CDR3, as DNA: TGCGCCAGCAGCCAACTCACAGGGAATAGGACCCAGTACTTC.

This clone has a handful of counts. This chain connects TRBV6-1 to TRBJ2-7, with D perhaps being TRBD1 or TRBD2 (5 bases each). The CDR3 has 16 residues. Trimming took off 3 bases at V and 0 bases at J, with 15 bases between the two ends. CDR1 MNHNS and CDR2 SASEGT come from the germline V gene. This CDR3 is CASSDWGGGSSYEQYF. CDR3 nucleotides: TGTGCCAGCAGTGATTGGGGCGGAGGCAGCTCCTACGAGCAGTACTTC.

J is TRBJ2-7 and V is TRBV7-9; 11 bases agree with TRBD1. The CDR3 consists of 16 residues. V was clipped by 1 base and J by 3 bases; unmatched bases: 5. Germline CDR1 SEHNR, CDR2 FQNEAQ (reference sequence). CDR3 region: CASSLGTGGLYYEQYF. The CDR3 region has the DNA TGTGCCAGCAGCTTAGGGACAGGGGGCTTATACTACGAGCAGTACTTC.

The rearrangement links TRBV6-6 to TRBJ1-6; D is ambiguous. Germline CDR1 MNHNY, CDR2 SVGAGI (reference sequence). This CDR3 comprises 13 residues. Trimming cost V 6 bases and J 7 bases, with 10 bases left between them. The CDR3 loop is CASRARANSPLHF. CDR3 in DNA: TGTGCCAGCAGGGCCCGGGCCAATTCACCCCTCCACTTT.

The chain carries TRBV24-1 and TRBJ2-5; 7 bases are shared with TRBD1. The germline gives CDR1 KGHDR, CDR2 SFDVKD. This CDR3 region has 15 residues. V shed 5 bases, J shed 0 bases, and the junction held 5 bases outside the gene matches. The CDR3 DNA reads as TGTGCCACCAGTGTGCTGGACAGGTACCAAGAGACCCAGTACTTC. It is translated as CATSVLDRYQETQYF.

The chain links TRBV7-9 to TRBJ1-2, with 11 bases matching TRBD1. The germline V gene encodes CDR1 SEHNR and CDR2 FQNEAQ (reference sequence). The V and J ends lost 4 bases and 4 bases, in that order; junction bases with no gene match: 11. This CDR3 is built from 17 residues. This CDR3 is CASSSPRRDRGSYGYTF. The CDR3 DNA reads as TGTGCCAGCAGCTCCCCGCGACGGGACAGGGGGTCCTATGGCTACACCTTC.

This clone was found a few times. J is TRBJ2-2 and V is TRBV6-2 or TRBV6-3, with 13 bases identical to TRBD2. The V gene's germline CDR1 is MNHEY and CDR2 SVGEGT. Germline trimming cut 7 bases from V and 5 bases from J; bases unmatched to any gene: 7. This CDR3 contains 16 residues. The CDR3 here is CASNPTSGGRTGELFF. For the CDR3, the DNA is TGTGCCAGCAACCCGACTAGCGGGGGGCGGACCGGGGAGCTGTTTTTT.

V usage is TRBV10-2 and J usage is TRBJ1-6, with D unclear. The germline V gene has CDR1 WSHSY and CDR2 SAAADI. The CDR3 extends over 14 amino acids. The V and J ends lost 3 bases and 9 bases respectively, with 12 bases between them. DNA for the CDR3: TGCGCCAGCAGTGAATCTGGTAGGGCTTCACCCCTCCACTTT. This translates into CASSESGRASPLHF.

The chain joins TRBV6-5 to TRBJ1-2; no clear D gene. The germline gives CDR1 MNHEY, CDR2 SVGAGI. Trimming cost V 0 bases and J 5 bases, with 10 bases left between them. This CDR3 is built from 14 residues. CDR3 in DNA: TGTGCCAGCAGTTACTCGAGCACCGGGTATGGCTACACCTTC. Amino acids: CASSYSSTGYGYTF.

The chain joins TRBV6-5 to TRBJ2-1; 14 nucleotides line up with TRBD2. V was clipped by 5 bases and J by 15 bases; unmatched bases: 12. Germline V gene sequence: CDR1 MNHEY, CDR2 SVGAGI. CDR3 length: 15 residues. CDR3 sequence (DNA): TGTGCCAGCAGTCCCGGGACTAGCGGGAGTCGGGGTCTGTTCTTC. Protein product: CASSPGTSGSRGLFF.

This clone has only one observation. V and J are TRBV6-5 and TRBJ2-7, with D tentatively TRBD2 (5 bases). CDR3 length: 14 residues. From germline, CDR1 is MNHEY and CDR2 SVGAGI. Deletions cut 2 bases from V and 6 bases from J, with 14 bases between. The CDR3 protein is CASSYGPGGREQYF. In nucleotides, the CDR3 is TGTGCCAGCAGTTACGGCCCAGGAGGACGCGAGCAGTACTTC.

The chain links TRBV3-1 (or the pseudogene TRBV3-2) to TRBJ2-7; TRBD1 is a possible D gene (5 bases). The CDR3 length is 13 residues. In germline, CDR1 is LGHDT, CDR2 YNNKEL (reference sequence). V lost 4 bases, J lost 3 bases, and 10 bases lay in between. CDR3 in amino acids: CASSPDSDYEQYF. CDR3 bases: TGTGCCAGCAGCCCAGACAGCGACTACGAGCAGTACTTC.

J is TRBJ2-1 and V is TRBV5-1; D is unclear. The V and J ends lost 0 bases and 4 bases respectively, with 5 bases between them. The germline gives CDR1 SGHRS, CDR2 YFSETQ. The CDR3 contains 13 residues. The CDR3 spells CASSLDAYNEQFF. The CDR3 DNA is TGCGCCAGCAGCTTGGACGCTTACAATGAGCAGTTCTTC.

The chain is built from TRBV7-9 and TRBJ2-3; D gene ambiguous. Germline V gene sequence: CDR1 SEHNR, CDR2 FQNEAQ (reference sequence). Trimming pared 2 bases from V and 3 bases from J, leaving 9 bases between. The CDR3 totals 14 residues. This chain's CDR3 is CASSLSRRTDTQYF. CDR3 DNA sequence: TGTGCCAGCAGCTTAAGCAGGAGAACAGATACGCAGTATTTT.

The chain joins TRBV18 to TRBJ1-2; D might be TRBD1 (5 bases). This CDR3 has 17 residues. The V and J ends lost 2 bases and 2 bases respectively, with 18 bases between them. The germline gives CDR1 KGHSH, CDR2 LQKENI. The DNA for the CDR3 is TGTGCCAGCTCACCATTTCCAGGCCAGGGAGAGAACTATGGCTACACCTTC. The encoded protein is CASSPFPGQGENYGYTF.

The chain uses TRBV19 and TRBJ1-2; TRBD1 matches at 10 bases. Germline V lookup: CDR1 LNHDA, CDR2 SQIVND (reference sequence). The CDR3 totals 14 residues. Trimming took 8 bases from V and 7 from J; bases not matched to a gene: 10. In DNA form, the CDR3 reads TGTGCCAGTCGTCACGGCGGGACAGGGGTTGGCTACACCTTC. Translated: CASRHGGTGVGYTF.

This clone was seen just once. The chain couples TRBV5-1 to TRBJ1-5; D gene unclear. CDR1 SGHRS and CDR2 YFSETQ come from the germline V gene. The CDR3 runs to 13 residues. With 0 bases removed from V and 7 bases from J, the gap between germline ends came to 8 bases. CDR3: CASSLDIGQPQHF. CDR3 sequence (DNA): TGCGCCAGCAGCTTGGACATTGGGCAGCCCCAGCATTTT.

The table lists this clone with a count of one. This rearrangement joins TRBV20-1 to TRBJ2-7; D gene uncertain. CDR3 length: 12 amino acids. The germline gives CDR1 DFQATT, CDR2 SNEGSKA (reference sequence). V shed 3 bases and J shed 3 bases, with 9 bases lying between them. This CDR3 is CSASMASYEQYF. The CDR3 coding sequence is TGCAGTGCTAGTATGGCGAGCTACGAGCAGTACTTC.

The rearrangement links TRBV7-9 to TRBJ1-4; D not resolved. The length of the CDR3 is 13 residues. V lost 4 bases and J lost 8, with 11 bases in between. Germline assignment: CDR1 SEHNR and CDR2 FQNEAQ (reference sequence). The CDR3 DNA follows: TGTGCCAGCAGCTCAGCCCTTCAGGAAAAACTGTTTTTT. Its translation: CASSSALQEKLFF. Full variable domain (remainder filled in from reference TRBV7-9 and TRBJ1-4): DTGVSQNPRHKITKRGQNVTFRCDPISEHNRLYWYRQTLGQGPEFLTYFQNEAQLEKSRLLSDRFSAERPKGSFSTLEIQRTEQGDSAMYLCASSSALQEKLFFGSGTQLSVL.